A single TCR beta chain is shown here with its context. The PCR contained 60 Vbeta and 13 Jbeta primers. The method was immunoSEQ multiplex PCR; TCRdb's version includes in-frame clones alone and lacks a portion of them. Of about 170,000 clones in the sample, around 74% are singletons; the top ten hold about 2.1%. The data belong to a study of cytomegalovirus exposure and HLA in healthy donors. Specimen: PBMCs. The clonotype was recovered from a female donor in good health and CMV-seronegative.

The CDR3 region has the DNA TGTGCCAGCAGCCCGCGCGGCCGGGAGGTGGCCGGGGAGCTGTTTTTT. Translating it yields CASSPRGREVAGELFF. The chain joins TRBV9 to TRBJ2-2; 7 nucleotides line up with TRBD2. Germline CDR1 and CDR2: SGDLS and YYNGEE. The CDR3 sequence is 16 residues long. The ends lost 4 bases at V and 6 bases at J; junction bases unmatched: 12.